This T cell receptor beta chain was profiled in a study of blood T cell repertoires in COVID-19. Sequenced by immunoSEQ multiplex PCR; TCRdb stores in-frame clones only, minus some. The sample holds about 360,000 clones, 70% to 90% seen once. The CDR3 length is 15 residues. This clonotype originated in a human donor in a cohort sampled during active COVID-19. The chain uses TRBV12-1 and TRBJ2-7; TRBD2 is the table's D call and was not checked against the DNA. TRBV12-1 is shown as a pseudogene. Specimen: peripheral blood. The CDR3 sequence is CASSLPGGALYEQYF. The CDR3 DNA reads as TGTGCCAGCAGCCTTCCGGGGGGGGCTCTTTACGAGCAGTACTTC.